The source of this TCR beta chain is a study of T cell repertoires in cytomegalovirus infection. Study as a whole: Newly reported HLA-C-restricted and thoroughly characterized HLA-B-restricted CMV epitopes were employed. Public TCR beta signature analysis indicated the presence of both CMV infection and matching HLA type.

Notes on this clonotype: Its antigen remains unidentified.

Points from the study as a whole: Ex vivo responses were dominated by HLA-C-restricted CMV-specific TCR beta clonotypes. CMV carriers with the relevant HLA were identified by cumulative public TCR beta family frequency.

TCRdb called the reads again in MiXCR, with one record for every CDR3 protein. The data show more than 110,000 distinct CDR3 sequences, roughly 32% seen once. CDR3 length: 13 amino acids. The ends were cut back, 0 bases at V and 7 bases at J, with 9 bases in the middle. CDR1 and CDR2 (germline): MNHEY, SMNVEV (reference sequence). The chain employs TRBV27 and TRBJ1-2, with D possibly being TRBD1 (5 bases). The sample consisted of CD8+ T cells from cultured PBMCs, taken from culture after CMV antigen stimulation. The receptor comes from a human donor in good health (CMV status not recorded). Some clones in this sample may be carry-over from other donors' samples. The CDR3 reads CASSLSSGSGYTF. DNA for the CDR3: TGTGCCAGCAGTTTATCGTCAGGGAGTGGCTACACCTTC.